These 16 T cell receptor beta chains originate from one sample sequenced in a study of post-analysis software for immune sequencing data. Antigen specificity for these receptors is unknown. cDNA libraries for TCR beta contained unique molecular identifiers. TCRdb re-analysed the PCR reads in MiXCR, keeping a single row per CDR3 protein. The data hold approximately 730,000 distinct CDR3 sequences, with roughly 29% observed a single time. Study-level findings and limits: TRBV5-6, TRBV5-1 and TRBV20-1 belonged to a set of a handful of TRBV segments that were more frequent in patients than controls.

Sample: blood. These receptors originate from a girl between 5 and 17 years old with multiple sclerosis.

This clonotype appeared a few times. The gene calls are TRBV6-5 and TRBJ1-2; D is perhaps TRBD1 (5 bases). Germline V CDR1 and CDR2: MNHEY, SVGAGI. There are 12 residues in the CDR3. The CDR3 region is CVARSGAYGYTF. CDR3 nucleotides: TGTGTCGCGCGCAGTGGGGCCTATGGCTACACCTTC.

With respect to this clonotype: A much bigger clone sits one base away, suggesting this may be a read error. V gene TRBV5-1 combines with J gene TRBJ2-5, with D possibly TRBD1 on 6 matching bases. This CDR3 spans 15 amino acids. CDR1 and CDR2 from the germline V gene are SGHRS and YFSETQ. The CDR3 DNA is TGCGCCGGCAGCTTGGACGGACAGCTTCAAAAGACCCAGTACTTC. Amino acid sequence: CAGSLDGQLQKTQYF.

The genes are TRBV7-2 and TRBJ2-1, with D maybe TRBD2 (8 bases). There are 16 residues in the CDR3. Germline V CDR1 and CDR2: SGHTA, FQGNSA. Trimming took 5 bases from V and 10 from J, leaving 24 bases between them. This chain's CDR3 is CASSVSGTVGGGEQFF. The CDR3 DNA is TGTGCCAGCAGCGTGTCCGGGACAGTTGGCGGGGGGGAGCAGTTCTTC. Filled out from reference TRBV7-2 and TRBJ2-1, the complete variable domain reads GAGVSQSPSNKVTEKGKDVELRCDPISGHTALYWYRQSLGQGLEFLIYFQGNSAPDKSGLPSDRFSAERTGGSVSTLTIQRTQQEDSAVYLCASSVSGTVGGGEQFFGPGTRLTVL.

This chain uses TRBV6-6 with TRBJ1-2; D is undetermined. V dropped 0 bases and J dropped 1 base, with 9 bases sitting between them. The V gene's germline CDR1 is MNHNY and CDR2 SVGAGI (reference sequence). The CDR3 consists of 15 residues. The CDR3 sequence: CASSYSNTRNYGYTF. As DNA, the CDR3 is TGTGCCAGCAGTTACTCGAATACTCGTAACTATGGCTACACCTTC.

This clonotype was observed a few times. V gene TRBV27 combines with J gene TRBJ2-7; possibly TRBD1 for D (6 bases). The germline V gene encodes CDR1 MNHEY and CDR2 SMNVEV (reference sequence). The CDR3 length is 13 residues. Trimming pared 5 bases from V and 3 bases from J, leaving 11 bases between. CDR3 sequence reads: CASSEQGFYEQYF. CDR3 nucleotides: TGTGCCAGCAGTGAACAGGGTTTCTACGAGCAGTACTTC.

This chain uses TRBV20-1 with TRBJ2-1; D is unclear. CDR1 is DFQATT, CDR2 SNEGSKA, per germline (reference sequence). The CDR3 runs to 14 residues. V was trimmed by 3 bases and J by 6 bases, leaving 15 bases between them. DNA for the CDR3: TGCAGTGCTAGGATAGGTGGCCAGCCCAATGAGCAGTTCTTC. Encoded protein: CSARIGGQPNEQFF.

The chain carries TRBV12-3 or TRBV12-4 and TRBJ2-1; the D gene is possibly TRBD2 (5 bases). There are 14 residues in the CDR3. The V gene lost 0 bases and the J gene lost 9 bases, with 12 bases spanning the gap. The CDR3: CASSLAGATSEQFF. The DNA of the CDR3 is TGTGCCAGCAGTTTAGCGGGAGCAACGAGTGAGCAGTTCTTC.

The CDR3 here is CASTGDRGPDSTGELFF. In nucleotides, the CDR3 is TGTGCCAGCACGGGGGACAGGGGGCCGGATTCCACCGGGGAGCTGTTTTTT. This chain joins TRBV7-9 and TRBJ2-2; 12 bases fit TRBD1. The CDR3 extends over 17 amino acids. Germline V gives CDR1 SEHNR, CDR2 FQNEAQ (reference sequence). J gave up 4 bases and V 7 bases, and 10 bases lay outside the gene matches. Using reference TRBV7-9 and TRBJ2-2 for the parts outside the CDR3, the full variable domain is DTGVSQNPRHKITKRGQNVTFRCDPISEHNRLYWYRQTLGQGPEFLTYFQNEAQLEKSRLLSDRFSAERPKGSFSTLEIQRTEQGDSAMYLCASTGDRGPDSTGELFFGEGSRLTVL.

This clonotype has a handful of counts. V and J are TRBV3-1 and TRBJ2-5, with TRBD2 matching 13 bases. The ends lost 3 bases at V and 4 bases at J; junction bases unmatched: 11. The CDR3 runs 18 residues. The germline gives CDR1 LGHDT, CDR2 YNNKEL (reference sequence). The CDR3 DNA reads as TGTGCCAGCAGCCAGGATTCGGGTGGACTAGCGGGGGTAGAGACCCAGTACTTC. It yields the protein CASSQDSGGLAGVETQYF.

This clonotype was seen repeatedly, ten times or more. The gene calls are TRBV20-1 and TRBJ2-6; tentative D call: TRBD1 (6 bases). This CDR3 contains 15 residues. Germline CDR1 reads DFQATT; CDR2 reads SNEGSKA (reference sequence). The germline V and J ends were trimmed by 2 bases and 4 bases, with 12 bases remaining between them. The chain's CDR3 is CSARNRAEGANVLTF. CDR3 bases: TGCAGTGCTAGAAACAGGGCGGAAGGGGCCAACGTCCTGACTTTC.

Here the CDR3 reads CATSDQTAGNQPQHF. Written as DNA, the CDR3 is TGTGCCACCAGTGATCAGACAGCAGGGAATCAGCCCCAGCATTTT. The rearrangement uses TRBV24-1 and TRBJ1-5, with TRBD1 as a possible D gene (5 bases). From germline, CDR1 is KGHDR and CDR2 SFDVKD. The CDR3 sequence is 15 residues long. Trimming pared 3 bases from V and 4 bases from J, leaving 12 bases between.

This clonotype was detected a few times. The rearrangement uses TRBV11-2 and TRBJ2-2; D unclear. V shed 5 bases and J shed 4 bases, with 17 bases lying between them. Germline V gene lookup returns CDR1 SGHAT and CDR2 FQNNGV. The CDR3 sequence is 16 residues long. The CDR3 loop is CASSPPTRRTTGELFF. CDR3 DNA sequence: TGTGCCAGCAGCCCCCCTACCAGGAGAACCACCGGGGAGCTGTTTTTT.

The V and J genes are TRBV20-1 and TRBJ2-7; 8 bases map to TRBD2. The germline CDR1 and CDR2 sequences are DFQATT and SNEGSKA (reference sequence). The V gene end was trimmed by 0 bases and the J gene end by 6 bases; junction bases not matched to a gene: 10. The CDR3 has 15 residues. In nucleotides, the CDR3 is TGCAGTGCTAGAGATCGGGGTAGCGGGATGTCCGAGCAGTACTTC. It codes for CSARDRGSGMSEQYF.

J is TRBJ2-7 and V is TRBV29-1; a weak D match, TRBD2 (6 bases). CDR3 length: 13 amino acids. V was pared by 7 bases and J by 5 bases, with 18 bases between. Germline V CDR1 and CDR2: SQVTM, ANQGSEA. The CDR3 sequence is CSAKWGGVHEQYF. The CDR3, as DNA: TGCAGCGCTAAATGGGGAGGAGTCCACGAGCAGTACTTC.

This chain links TRBV10-3 with TRBJ2-6; 11 nucleotides line up with TRBD1. Germline loops: CDR1 ENHRY, CDR2 SYGVKD. The CDR3 extends over 17 amino acids. Trimming removed 6 bases from V and 2 bases from J; junction bases left unmatched: 6. The CDR3 nucleotides are TGTGCCATCAGCCCCCGGGACAGGGGGGCTGGGGCCAACGTCCTGACTTTC. Its protein product is CAISPRDRGAGANVLTF.

In the case of this clonotype: The junction departs from the called germline gene at one end, perhaps through a read error. J is TRBJ2-3 and V is TRBV7-9; 8 bases agree with TRBD2. CDR1 SEHNR and CDR2 FQNEAQ come from the germline V gene (reference sequence). The CDR3 runs to 17 residues. CDR3 coding DNA: TGTGCCCGCAGCTCCCGGAGGGTAGCGGGACGCACAGATACGCAGTATTTT. Amino acids: CARSSRRVAGRTDTQYF. Variable domain in full (rest from reference TRBV7-9 and TRBJ2-3): DTGVSQNPRHKITKRGQNVTFRCDPISEHNRLYWYRQTLGQGPEFLTYFQNEAQLEKSRLLSDRFSAERPKGSFSTLEIQRTEQGDSAMYLCARSSRRVAGRTDTQYFGPGTRLTVL.